This T cell receptor (beta chain) is drawn from a study of blood T cell repertoires in COVID-19. Study as a whole: The United States, Italy and Spain supplied acute and convalescent COVID-19 samples. From T cells, B-cell-depleted T cells, or PBMCs came the material, which was cDNA or gDNA.

V was trimmed by 3 bases and J by 2 bases, leaving 10 bases between them. In germline, CDR1 is ENHRY, CDR2 SYGVKD. The CDR3 sequence is 15 residues long. In the study's own analysis: Reference gene primer amplification gave estimated nucleated cell counts. Repertoires were generated with immunoSEQ multiplex PCR, while TCRdb's copy carries only in-frame clones and drops some. V and J calls and clone size are given by that table; D and trimming were obtained from the DNA. The data contain 160,000 or so clones, approximately 75% of them singletons. Sequenced: peripheral blood. This TCR was recovered from a human donor in a cohort sampled during active COVID-19. The V call is TRBV10-3, the J call TRBJ2-2; D is possibly TRBD1 (5 bases). This chain's CDR3 is CAISDLTANTGELFF. The DNA for the CDR3 is TGTGCCATCAGTGACCTGACAGCAAACACCGGGGAGCTGTTTTTT.